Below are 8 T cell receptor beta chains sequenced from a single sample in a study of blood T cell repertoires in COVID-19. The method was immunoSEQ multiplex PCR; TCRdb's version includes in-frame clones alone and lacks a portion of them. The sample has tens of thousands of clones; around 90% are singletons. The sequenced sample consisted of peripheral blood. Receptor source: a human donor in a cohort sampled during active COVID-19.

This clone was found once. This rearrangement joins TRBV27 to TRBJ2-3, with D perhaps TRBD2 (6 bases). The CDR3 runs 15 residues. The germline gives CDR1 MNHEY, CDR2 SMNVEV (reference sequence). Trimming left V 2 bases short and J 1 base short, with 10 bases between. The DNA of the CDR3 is TGTGCCAGCAGTTTAGTGGCGGGACGCACAGATACGCAGTATTTT. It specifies CASSLVAGRTDTQYF.

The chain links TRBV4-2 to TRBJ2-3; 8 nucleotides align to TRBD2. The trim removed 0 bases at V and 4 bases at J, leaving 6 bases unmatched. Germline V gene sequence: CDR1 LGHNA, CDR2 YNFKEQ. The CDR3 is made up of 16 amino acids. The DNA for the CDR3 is TGTGCCAGCAGCCAAGATACCCGGACTAGCCCAGATACGCAGTATTTT. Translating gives CASSQDTRTSPDTQYF.

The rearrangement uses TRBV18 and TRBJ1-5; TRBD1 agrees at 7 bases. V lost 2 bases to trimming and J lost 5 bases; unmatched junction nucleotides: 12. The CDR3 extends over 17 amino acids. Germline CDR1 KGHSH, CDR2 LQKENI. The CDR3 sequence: CASSPTLSHTGDQPQHF. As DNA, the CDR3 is TGTGCCAGCTCACCAACCCTCTCTCACACAGGGGATCAGCCCCAGCATTTT.

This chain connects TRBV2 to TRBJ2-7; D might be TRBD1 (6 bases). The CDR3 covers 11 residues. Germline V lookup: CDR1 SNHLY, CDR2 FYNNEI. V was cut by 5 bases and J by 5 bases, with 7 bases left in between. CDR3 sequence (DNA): TGTGCCAGCAGTAGGGGGAACGAGCAGTACGTC. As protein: CASSRGNEQYV.

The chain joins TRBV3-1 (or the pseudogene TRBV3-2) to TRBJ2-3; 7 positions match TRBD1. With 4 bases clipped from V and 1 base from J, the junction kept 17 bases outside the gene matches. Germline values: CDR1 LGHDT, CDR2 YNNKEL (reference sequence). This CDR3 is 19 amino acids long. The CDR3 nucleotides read TGTGCCAGCAGCCCACCCCGGGACAGCGGATTTCAGGGCACAGATACGCAGTATTTT. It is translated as CASSPPRDSGFQGTDTQYF.

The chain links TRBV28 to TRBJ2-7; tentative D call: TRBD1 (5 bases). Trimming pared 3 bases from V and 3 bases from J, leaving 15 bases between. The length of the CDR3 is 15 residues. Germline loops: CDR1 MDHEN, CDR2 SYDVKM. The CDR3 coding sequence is TGTGCCAGCAGTTTCCAGGGAAGACACCACTACGAGCAGTACGTC. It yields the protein CASSFQGRHHYEQYV.

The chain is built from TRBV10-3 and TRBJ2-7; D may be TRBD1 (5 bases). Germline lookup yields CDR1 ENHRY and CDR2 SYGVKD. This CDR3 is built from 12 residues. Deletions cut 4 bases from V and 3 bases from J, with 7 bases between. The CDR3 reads CAISGTNYEQYV. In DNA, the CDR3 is TGTGCCATCAGTGGGACAAACTACGAGCAGTACGTC.

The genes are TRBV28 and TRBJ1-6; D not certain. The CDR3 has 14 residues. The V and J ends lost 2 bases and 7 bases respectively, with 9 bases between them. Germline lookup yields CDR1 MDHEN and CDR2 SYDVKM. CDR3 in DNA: TGTGCCAGCAGTTTACTAGGTAGGAATTCACCCCTCCACTTT. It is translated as CASSLLGRNSPLHF.